A single sample gave rise to the 22 T cell receptor beta chains below, sequenced in a study of response to subunit inactivated influenza vaccine. TCRdb passed the RT-PCR reads through MiXCR, listing each CDR3 protein once. The profile shows approximately 200,000 distinct CDR3 sequences, approximately 15% of them singletons. Sequences were derived from CD8+ T cells sorted from PBMCs, sampled roughly 5 days after vaccination. Receptor source: a man aged 45 to 65 who received an inactivated influenza vaccine.

This chain links TRBV5-1 with TRBJ2-7; 7 bases match TRBD1. The CDR3 contains 15 residues. Germline CDR1 is SGHRS and CDR2 is YFSETQ. After removal of 3 bases from V and 2 bases from J, the junction contained 8 bases not matched to a gene. CDR3 bases: TGCGCCAGCAGCTGGACCGGGACAGCAACCTACGAGCAGTACTTC. Amino acids: CASSWTGTATYEQYF.

V and J are TRBV9 and TRBJ2-5, with TRBD2 matching over 7 bases. Trimming cost V 3 bases and J 3 bases; bases outside gene matches: 8. The germline V gene encodes CDR1 SGDLS and CDR2 YYNGEE. The CDR3 is 15 amino acids. CDR3 in DNA: TGTGCCAGCAGCGGTTCAAGCGGGGCCGAAGAGACCCAGTACTTC. Translated: CASSGSSGAEETQYF.

V is TRBV29-1 and J is TRBJ2-5; no reliable D call. The germline V gene has CDR1 SQVTM and CDR2 ANQGSEA. V lost 0 bases, J lost 2 bases, and 4 bases lay in between. CDR3 size: 12 residues. CDR3 coding DNA: TGCAGCGTTGAAGACAGGCAAGAGACCCAGTACTTC. Amino acids: CSVEDRQETQYF. The variable domain in full, with the rest retrieved from reference TRBV29-1 and TRBJ2-5, is SAVISQKPSRDICQRGTSLTIQCQVDSQVTMMFWYRQQPGQSLTLIATANQGSEATYESGFVIDKFPISRPNLTFSTLTVSNMSPEDSSIYLCSVEDRQETQYFGPGTRLLVL.

This clonotype is labeled medium-sized. This chain uses TRBV5-5 with TRBJ2-7; TRBD1 agrees at 7 bases. The CDR3 length is 14 residues. V shed 1 base and J 3 bases; nucleotides not matched to a gene: 4. Germline values: CDR1 SGHKS, CDR2 YYEKEE (reference sequence). DNA of the CDR3: TGTGCCAGCAGCTTGAGGACAGGAGGCTACGAGCAGTACTTC. Protein product: CASSLRTGGYEQYF.

This clonotype was counted at least ten times. This chain links TRBV5-1 with TRBJ2-3; D is unclear. Germline V gene data show CDR1 as SGHRS and CDR2 as YFSETQ. The CDR3 length is 12 residues. V lost 5 bases and J lost 2, with 6 bases in between. The CDR3 DNA reads TGCGCCAGCAGGTGGTCCACAGATACGCAGTATTTT. This gives the protein CASRWSTDTQYF.

V gene TRBV13 combines with J gene TRBJ2-3, with 8 bases matching TRBD2. J gave up 6 bases and V 5 bases, and 13 bases lay outside the gene matches. CDR1 is PRHDT, CDR2 FYEKMQ, per germline (reference sequence). This CDR3 is 16 amino acids long. CDR3 protein: CASSGDERGTRDTQYF. Here the CDR3 DNA reads TGTGCCAGCAGCGGCGACGAGCGGGGGACCCGGGATACGCAGTATTTT. Together with reference TRBV13 and TRBJ2-3, the CDR3 gives the full variable domain: AAGVIQSPRHLIKEKRETATLKCYPIPRHDTVYWYQQGPGQDPQFLISFYEKMQSDKGSIPDRFSAQQFSDYHSELNMSSLELGDSALYFCASSGDERGTRDTQYFGPGTRLTVL.

This clonotype came up many times. The genes are TRBV27 and TRBJ1-4, with a tentative D call TRBD1 (6 bases). The V gene lost 8 bases and the J gene lost 2 bases, with 12 bases spanning the gap. This CDR3 has 14 amino acids. Per germline, CDR1 MNHEY and CDR2 SMNVEV (reference sequence). CDR3: CASGGDSTNEKLFF. The CDR3 DNA reads TGTGCCAGCGGGGGCGACAGCACTAATGAAAAACTGTTTTTT.

In its sample, this clonotype was seen a few times. The chain recombines TRBV10-2 with TRBJ2-7, with TRBD2 as a possible D gene (6 bases). V lost 3 bases, J lost 0 bases, and 12 bases lay in between. This CDR3 contains 15 residues. Germline V gives CDR1 WSHSY, CDR2 SAAADI. CDR3 region: CASSDPGESSYEQYF. The CDR3, as DNA: TGCGCCAGCAGTGACCCGGGGGAGAGCTCCTACGAGCAGTACTTC.

The gene calls are TRBV28 and TRBJ1-1; tentative D call: TRBD1 (6 bases). The CDR3 sequence is 16 residues long. CDR1 MDHEN and CDR2 SYDVKM come from the germline V gene. The V gene lost 2 bases and the J gene lost 5 bases, with 18 bases spanning the gap. DNA of the CDR3: TGTGCCAGCAGTTTAAAGGGGAGGGGGATCAGGACTGAAGCTTTCTTT. Translated: CASSLKGRGIRTEAFF.

This clonotype occurred a few times. The CDR3 loop reads CASSALGTANTEAFF. The CDR3 nucleotides read TGTGCCAGCAGCGCGCTTGGGACAGCGAACACTGAAGCTTTCTTT. The rearrangement uses TRBV9 and TRBJ1-1; 7 positions agree with TRBD1. V trimming: 3 bases; J trimming: 1 base; junction bases outside the gene matches: 6. Looked up from germline, CDR1 is SGDLS and CDR2 is YYNGEE. This CDR3 spans 15 amino acids. Supplemented by reference TRBV9 and TRBJ1-1, the full variable domain reads DSGVTQTPKHLITATGQRVTLRCSPRSGDLSVYWYQQSLDQGLQFLIQYYNGEERAKGNILERFSAQQFPDLHSELNLSSLELGDSALYFCASSALGTANTEAFFGQGTRLTVV.

In this sample, this clonotype turned up a few times. The chain recombines TRBV5-1 with TRBJ2-1, with 8 bases matching TRBD1. J was trimmed by 9 bases and V by 2 bases; bases with no gene match: 13. CDR3 size: 16 residues. The germline V gene has CDR1 SGHRS and CDR2 YFSETQ. The CDR3 nucleotides read TGCGCCAGCAGCTTAATATGGGCAGGGGGCTCGGTTGAGCAGTTCTTC. This gives the protein CASSLIWAGGSVEQFF.

The V gene is TRBV29-1, the J gene TRBJ2-1, with TRBD1 identical over 9 bases. V lost 2 bases, J lost 8 bases, and 10 bases stayed unmatched. The germline V gene has CDR1 SQVTM and CDR2 ANQGSEA. This CDR3 region has 15 residues. The CDR3 sequence is CSVERIGTGFDEQFF. In nucleotides, the CDR3 is TGCAGCGTTGAAAGAATCGGGACAGGGTTCGATGAGCAGTTCTTC.

There are a few counts of this clonotype. This chain joins TRBV3-1 and TRBJ2-7, with 14 bases identical to TRBD2. The V gene end was trimmed by 4 bases and the J gene end by 4 bases; junction bases not matched to a gene: 6. This CDR3 is 16 amino acids long. The germline V gene encodes CDR1 LGHDT and CDR2 YNNKEL (reference sequence). The DNA of the CDR3 is TGTGCCAGCAGCCCAGGGACTAGCGGGGGATATTACGAGCAGTACTTC. This encodes CASSPGTSGGYYEQYF.

A few counts support this clonotype. The J gene is TRBJ2-2, the V gene TRBV5-1; D might be TRBD1 or TRBD2, each matching 6 bases. Between the trimmed V and J ends, which lost 4 bases and 0 bases, there was a span of 16 bases. Looked up from germline, CDR1 is SGHRS and CDR2 is YFSETQ. The length of the CDR3 is 17 residues. Written as DNA, the CDR3 is TGCGCCAGCAGCCGTAAACAGGGAGGAGCGAACACCGGGGAGCTGTTTTTT. It is translated as CASSRKQGGANTGELFF.

This clonotype turned up a few times. The CDR3 coding sequence is TGTGCCTCCAGTCTACGGGATTTATACGAGCAGTACTTC. This gives the protein CASSLRDLYEQYF. The chain carries TRBV5-5 and TRBJ2-7; possible D gene TRBD2, 5 bases. The CDR3 is made up of 13 amino acids. Germline V gene sequence: CDR1 SGHKS, CDR2 YYEKEE (reference sequence). Trimming pared 10 bases from V and 4 bases from J, leaving 18 bases between.

V gene TRBV7-9 combines with J gene TRBJ2-5; D uncertain. The germline V and J ends were trimmed by 1 base and 3 bases, with 12 bases remaining between them. Germline values: CDR1 SEHNR, CDR2 FQNEAQ (reference sequence). CDR3 length: 15 residues. This CDR3 reads CASSLVRRDKETQYF. The CDR3, as DNA: TGTGCCAGCAGCTTAGTACGCAGAGATAAAGAGACCCAGTACTTC.

The rearrangement joins TRBV11-2 to TRBJ2-1; TRBD2 matches 9 bases. V was clipped by 4 bases and J by 4 bases; unmatched bases: 8. CDR3 length equals 16 residues. The germline gives CDR1 SGHAT, CDR2 FQNNGV. The CDR3 reads CASSSVAGALYNEQFF. The CDR3 region has the DNA TGTGCCAGCAGCTCAGTAGCGGGGGCCCTTTACAATGAGCAGTTCTTC.

This clonotype has just a few counts. The chain joins TRBV25-1 to TRBJ2-1; D might be TRBD1 (5 bases). The length of the CDR3 is 15 residues. Germline V gene data show CDR1 as MGHDK and CDR2 as SYGVNS. V was shortened by 2 bases and J by 0 bases, with 8 bases between the two germline ends. The CDR3 reads CASSEGASSYNEQFF. CDR3 coding DNA: TGTGCCAGCAGTGAAGGGGCGAGCTCCTACAATGAGCAGTTCTTC. The full variable domain, rest sourced from reference TRBV25-1 and TRBJ2-1, is EADIYQTPRYLVIGTGKKITLECSQTMGHDKMYWYQQDPGMELHLIHYSYGVNSTEKGDLSSESTVSRIRTEHFPLTLESARPSHTSQYLCASSEGASSYNEQFFGPGTRLTVL.

This clonotype was seen only a few times. This chain connects TRBV29-1 to TRBJ2-6; 7 bases map to TRBD2. J was trimmed by 3 bases and V by 6 bases; bases with no gene match: 8. The V gene's germline CDR1 is SQVTM and CDR2 ANQGSEA. CDR3 length: 15 amino acids. This CDR3 reads CSVPGRVNGANVLTF. The CDR3 DNA follows: TGCAGCGTCCCGGGGAGGGTAAATGGGGCCAACGTCCTGACTTTC.

The chain joins TRBV12-3 or TRBV12-4 to TRBJ2-7; D not resolved. The V and J ends lost 3 bases and 0 bases respectively, with 15 bases between them. This CDR3 has 16 amino acids. The CDR3 loop reads CASSFDHWVSSYEQYF. CDR3 coding DNA: TGTGCCAGCAGTTTTGATCACTGGGTCAGCTCCTACGAGCAGTACTTC.

The sample holds a few counts of this clonotype. V and J are TRBV10-3 and TRBJ2-3, with D perhaps matching TRBD2 (6 bases). CDR3 length: 15 residues. V was pared by 6 bases and J by 1 base, with 14 bases between. Germline assignment: CDR1 ENHRY and CDR2 SYGVKD. DNA of the CDR3: TGTGCCATCAGCCCGGAGGGGACCGGCACAGATACGCAGTATTTT. Protein product: CAISPEGTGTDTQYF.

V is TRBV11-2 and J is TRBJ2-1; D is perhaps TRBD1 (5 bases). The V end was cut by 0 bases, the J end by 9 bases, with 9 bases between. The length of the CDR3 is 13 residues. CDR1 is SGHAT and CDR2 is FQNNGV in the germline V gene. In DNA, the CDR3 is TGTGCCAGCAGCTTAGAAGGGGCAATTGAGCAGTTCTTC. This codes for CASSLEGAIEQFF.